A selection of T cell receptor beta chains follows, all from one sample in a study of blood T cell repertoires in COVID-19. Here immunoSEQ multiplex PCR was the method, and the copy in TCRdb shows in-frame clones only, minus some. Of approximately 180,000 clones in the sample, about 80% were seen once. The specimen was peripheral blood. These receptors were collected from a woman in her 70s with acute or convalescent COVID-19. Both conserved end residues are part of each CDR3. Fields, in order: D gene, V gene, clone size, CDR3 protein. The D gene is left open where the match is weak. The size field is filled for only some rows; it gives once, few, many or a size class.

D gene: -; V gene: TRBV5-6; clone size: -; CDR3 protein: CASSLEARNTQYF
D gene: TRBD2; V gene: TRBV5-4; clone size: -; CDR3 protein: CASSQDPSGNSGANVLTF
D gene: -; V gene: TRBV10-3; clone size: -; CDR3 protein: CATLDSQGREQYF
D gene: TRBD2; V gene: TRBV30; clone size: -; CDR3 protein: CAWGGTSGKKTSSYNEQFF
D gene: TRBD1; V gene: TRBV4-1; clone size: -; CDR3 protein: CASSQTGQENQPQHF
D gene: -; V gene: TRBV5-5; clone size: -; CDR3 protein: CASSSRSGGTDTQYF
D gene: -; V gene: TRBV10-3; clone size: -; CDR3 protein: CAISERQGSAYNEQFF
D gene: -; V gene: TRBV18; clone size: -; CDR3 protein: CASSAGGTGQPQHF
D gene: -; V gene: TRBV7-2; clone size: -; CDR3 protein: CASSSGLPGELFF
D gene: -; V gene: TRBV28; clone size: -; CDR3 protein: CASSLPGGGRNTEAFF
D gene: -; V gene: TRBV29-1; clone size: -; CDR3 protein: CSVEEGANEKLFF
D gene: -; V gene: TRBV7-3; clone size: -; CDR3 protein: CASSLFSSRTDTQYF
D gene: TRBD1; V gene: TRBV10-3; clone size: -; CDR3 protein: CAISEPGQPTDTQYF
D gene: -; V gene: TRBV25-1; clone size: -; CDR3 protein: CASSVPGLNQPQHF
D gene: -; V gene: TRBV2; clone size: -; CDR3 protein: CASSEQGFILYEQYF
D gene: TRBD1; V gene: TRBV7-2; clone size: -; CDR3 protein: CASSLRQGTGGYGYTF
D gene: TRBD2; V gene: TRBV6-6; clone size: once; CDR3 protein: CASSLGTSGRNEQFF
D gene: -; V gene: TRBV3-1/TRBV3-2; clone size: -; CDR3 protein: CASSRYGQGTHNEQFF
D gene: TRBD1; V gene: TRBV5-1; clone size: -; CDR3 protein: CASSSLPGGEQPQHF
D gene: TRBD1; V gene: TRBV19; clone size: -; CDR3 protein: CASSTGQGAWNSPLHF
D gene: TRBD1; V gene: TRBV6-6; clone size: -; CDR3 protein: CASSYGTGKSSYEQYF
D gene: TRBD1; V gene: TRBV13; clone size: -; CDR3 protein: CASSLNRGQETQYF
D gene: -; V gene: TRBV10-3; clone size: once; CDR3 protein: CAISDGGAYEQFF
D gene: TRBD1; V gene: TRBV24-1; clone size: -; CDR3 protein: CATSDVGRGLDETQYF
D gene: TRBD2; V gene: TRBV19; clone size: -; CDR3 protein: CASSLLAGDSYNEQFF
D gene: TRBD1; V gene: TRBV19; clone size: once; CDR3 protein: CASSMGTGYGYTF
D gene: TRBD2; V gene: TRBV5-1; clone size: -; CDR3 protein: CASSLAASGNEQYF
D gene: TRBD1; V gene: TRBV10-3; clone size: -; CDR3 protein: CAISDITGGQGAYEQYF
D gene: -; V gene: TRBV7-9; clone size: -; CDR3 protein: CASSLWTPVSGANVLTF
D gene: TRBD2; V gene: TRBV10-3; clone size: -; CDR3 protein: CAPSAGVSGRVDTQYF
D gene: -; V gene: TRBV11-2; clone size: -; CDR3 protein: CASTETRGYNEQFF
D gene: TRBD2; V gene: TRBV13; clone size: -; CDR3 protein: CASSPSGRAGYEQYF
D gene: -; V gene: TRBV3-1/TRBV3-2; clone size: once; CDR3 protein: CASSHRRASLRITSDTQYF
D gene: -; V gene: TRBV19; clone size: -; CDR3 protein: CASSQGLGDAEAFF
D gene: TRBD1; V gene: TRBV7-7; clone size: -; CDR3 protein: CASSPGQGAFLLNEQFF
D gene: -; V gene: TRBV7-2; clone size: once; CDR3 protein: CASSSRESSYNEQFF
D gene: -; V gene: TRBV21-1; clone size: -; CDR3 protein: CASSKDNDRENTEAFF
D gene: TRBD1; V gene: TRBV30; clone size: -; CDR3 protein: CAWSLQGADTQYF
D gene: -; V gene: TRBV6-6; clone size: -; CDR3 protein: CASSYQYVQPQHF
D gene: -; V gene: TRBV7-8; clone size: few; CDR3 protein: CASSPVETQYF
D gene: TRBD1; V gene: TRBV28; clone size: -; CDR3 protein: CASRTGGENGNTIYF
D gene: -; V gene: TRBV5-4; clone size: -; CDR3 protein: CASFSGGGHMVRYGYTF
D gene: TRBD1; V gene: TRBV5-4; clone size: -; CDR3 protein: CASSWDRDPGSTF
D gene: TRBD1; V gene: TRBV30; clone size: -; CDR3 protein: CAWRATGVTSPLHF
D gene: -; V gene: TRBV2; clone size: -; CDR3 protein: CASSDGGSNQPQHF
D gene: TRBD1; V gene: TRBV19; clone size: -; CDR3 protein: CASTTFTMGQGLNIQYF
D gene: TRBD1; V gene: TRBV6-6; clone size: -; CDR3 protein: CASSINRDRAQAFF